This T cell receptor (beta chain) is drawn from a study of blood T cells in healthy people across ages. A note on this clonotype: Its ends do not fully match the called genes, so a read error is possible.

A J-beta primer mix and a sample-barcoded 5' primer were used in a second PCR of roughly 7 to 12 cycles. In TCRdb, the 5' RACE reads were re-called with MiXCR into one record per CDR3 protein. Of hundreds of thousands of distinct CDR3 sequences listed, about 61% are singletons. This sequence was found in a man aged 35-49 years in good health. Source material: blood.

The chain's CDR3 is CASRKNRDDQHQHF. The CDR3 DNA reads as TGTGCCAGCAGAAAGAACAGGGACGATCAGCACCAGCATTTT. V is TRBV12-3 or TRBV12-4 and J is TRBJ1-5; D perhaps matches TRBD1 (6 bases). This CDR3 is 14 amino acids long.